This record concerns one TCR beta chain sequence. The antigen remains unidentified. These data belong to a study of shared clonotypes between healthy human individuals. The overall study: Participating donors consisted of two women and a few men aged 18 to 49. Study-wide results and limits: Non-shared clonotypes had lower generation probabilities than clonotypes shared by all four sorted-subset donors. An expected dependence of interdonor clonotype sharing on sequencing depth was noted.

Profiling relied on immunoSEQ multiplex PCR, and the TCRdb table lists in-frame clones only, not all of them. The table shows about 1.5 million clones, with around 98% occurring only once. The study drew its donors from healthy HIV-negative adults without recent acute infections or vaccinations. Between the trimmed V and J ends, which lost 3 bases and 5 bases, there was a span of 19 bases. The CDR3 length is 16 residues. CDR1 is LGHNA, CDR2 YSLEER, per germline. The TCR sequence derives from a man aged 25 to 40 in good health. The chain uses TRBV4-3 and TRBJ1-1; tentatively, D is TRBD1 (6 bases). Sequencing used naive CD4+ T cells sorted from blood. The sample's subset: CD45RA+ positively selected. DNA of the CDR3: TGCGCCAGCAGCCAGGGGGCACAGGGTGGGGTAACTGAAGCTTTCTTT. Its protein product is CASSQGAQGGVTEAFF.